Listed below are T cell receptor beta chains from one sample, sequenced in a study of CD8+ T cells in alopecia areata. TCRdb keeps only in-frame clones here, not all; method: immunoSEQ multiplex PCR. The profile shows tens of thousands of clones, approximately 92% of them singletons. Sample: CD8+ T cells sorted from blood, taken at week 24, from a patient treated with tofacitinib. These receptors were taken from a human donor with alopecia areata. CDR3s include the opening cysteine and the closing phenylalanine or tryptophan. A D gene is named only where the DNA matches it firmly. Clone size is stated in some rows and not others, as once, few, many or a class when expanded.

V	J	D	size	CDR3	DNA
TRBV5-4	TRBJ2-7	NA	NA	CASSLETSPYEQYF	TGTGCCAGCAGCTTGGAGACGAGTCCTTACGAGCAGTACTTC
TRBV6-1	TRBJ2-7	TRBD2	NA	CASSEEDAGGSREQYF	TGTGCCAGCAGTGAAGAAGACGCGGGGGGGTCCCGCGAGCAGTACTTC
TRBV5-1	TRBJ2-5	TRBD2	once	CASSPQSGGVKETQYF	TGCGCCAGCAGCCCCCAAAGCGGGGGGGTTAAAGAGACCCAGTACTTC
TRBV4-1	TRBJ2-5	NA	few	CASSQGGTMVETQYF	TGCGCCAGCAGCCAAGGGGGTACTATGGTAGAGACCCAGTACTTC
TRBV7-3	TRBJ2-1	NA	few	CASSLMVASYNEQFF	TGTGCCAGCAGCTTAATGGTAGCGTCCTACAATGAGCAGTTCTTC
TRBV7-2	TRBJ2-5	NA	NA	CASSSRETQYF	TGTGCCAGCAGCTCGCGGGAGACCCAGTACTTC
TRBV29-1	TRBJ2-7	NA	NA	CSVEDDDSYEQYF	TGCAGCGTTGAAGATGACGACAGTTACGAGCAGTACTTC
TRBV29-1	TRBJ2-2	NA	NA	CSVRESGAGELFF	TGCAGCGTTCGTGAATCGGGAGCCGGGGAGCTGTTTTTT
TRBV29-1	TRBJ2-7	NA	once	CSVEGNTYEQYF	TGCAGCGTTGAAGGGAACACCTACGAGCAGTACTTC
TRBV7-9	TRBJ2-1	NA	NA	CASSPRTPPRDEQFF	TGTGCCAGCAGCCCGCGTACACCCCCTCGGGATGAGCAGTTCTTC
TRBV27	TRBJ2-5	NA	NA	CASSSTLTRETQYF	TGTGCCAGCAGTTCGACTTTGACGCGGGAGACCCAGTACTTC
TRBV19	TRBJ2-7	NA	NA	CASSLTRSYEQYF	TGTGCCAGTAGTCTGACAAGGTCCTACGAGCAGTACTTC
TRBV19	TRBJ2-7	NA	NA	CASSILPGLPYEQYF	TGTGCCAGTAGTATTCTGCCGGGACTCCCCTACGAGCAGTACTTC
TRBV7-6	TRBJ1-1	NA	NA	CASSLPPDSEAFF	TGTGCCAGCAGCTTACCCCCGGACAGCGAAGCTTTCTTT
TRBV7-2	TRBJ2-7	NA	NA	CASSLGGGWNEQYF	TGTGCCAGCAGCTTAGGCGGGGGCTGGAACGAGCAGTACTTC
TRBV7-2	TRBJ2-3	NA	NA	CASTPVMGGSTDTQYF	TGTGCCAGCACCCCAGTGATGGGGGGAAGCACAGATACGCAGTATTTT
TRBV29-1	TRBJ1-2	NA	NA	CSVTADVFYGYTF	TGCAGCGTAACGGCAGACGTATTTTATGGCTACACCTTC
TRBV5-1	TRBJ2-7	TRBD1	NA	CASSLPQGAAKYEQYF	TGCGCCAGCAGCCTGCCACAGGGGGCCGCAAAGTACGAGCAGTACTTC
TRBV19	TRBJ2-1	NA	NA	CASSITGNEQFF	TGTGCCAGCTCAATTACAGGGAATGAGCAGTTCTTC
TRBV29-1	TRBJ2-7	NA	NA	CSVPLDSYEQYF	TGCAGCGTCCCCCTAGACAGCTACGAGCAGTACTTC
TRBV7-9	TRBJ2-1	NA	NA	CASSLGGRGGPYNEQFF	TGTGCCAGCAGCTTAGGCGGCAGGGGAGGCCCCTACAATGAGCAGTTCTTC
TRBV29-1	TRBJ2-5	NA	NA	CSAIILQETQYF	TGCAGCGCGATCATTTTACAAGAGACCCAGTACTTC
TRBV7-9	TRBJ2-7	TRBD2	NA	CASSLGSSGGDEQYF	TGTGCCAGCAGCTTAGGTTCTAGCGGGGGGGACGAGCAGTACTTC
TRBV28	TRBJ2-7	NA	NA	CASSHGSGFMGYEQYF	TGTGCCAGCAGCCACGGTTCGGGCTTTATGGGCTACGAGCAGTACTTC
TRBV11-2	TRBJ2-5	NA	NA	CASSLWGTQETQYF	TGTGCCAGCAGCTTATGGGGAACTCAAGAGACCCAGTACTTC
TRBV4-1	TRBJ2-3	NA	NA	CASSQWAGTDTQYF	TGCGCCAGCAGCCAATGGGCGGGCACAGATACGCAGTATTTT
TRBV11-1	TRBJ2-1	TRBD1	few	CASSLGTGNEQFF	TGTGCCAGCAGCTTGGGGACAGGGAATGAGCAGTTCTTC
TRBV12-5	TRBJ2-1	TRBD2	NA	CASGGTGTSDYEQFF	TGTGCTAGTGGTGGTACCGGGACTAGTGACTATGAGCAGTTCTTC
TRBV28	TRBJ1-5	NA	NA	CASRHDRQVHSNQPQHF	TGTGCCAGCAGACACGACAGACAGGTTCATAGCAATCAGCCCCAGCATTTT
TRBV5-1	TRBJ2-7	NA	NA	CASSLGRGIDEQYF	TGCGCCAGCAGCTTGGGGAGAGGTATAGACGAGCAGTACTTC